The 21 T cell receptor beta chains below come from one sample, sequenced in a study of T cells in Graves' hyperthyroidism and ophthalmopathy. There were TCR beta CDR3 regions amplified from RNA transcripts. The HTBI set primed first-round TCR CDR3 RT-PCR. TCRdb re-derived calls from the multiplex PCR reads in MiXCR, one entry per CDR3 protein. The top ten clones hold roughly 7.4% of a sample with some 440,000 distinct CDR3 sequences, approximately 14% of them seen once. Sequencing used blood. These receptors were collected from a young woman with Graves' hyperthyroidism.

This clonotype was found many times. The J gene is TRBJ1-2, the V gene TRBV28; D unresolved. This CDR3 spans 12 amino acids. The ends were cut back, 3 bases at V and 4 bases at J, with 6 bases in the middle. Germline V gives CDR1 MDHEN, CDR2 SYDVKM. The DNA for the CDR3 is TGTGCCAGCAGTTTGGCGGCCTATGGCTACACCTTC. Translation gives CASSLAAYGYTF.

The chain employs TRBV5-8 and TRBJ2-1; 9 nucleotides match TRBD2. V was clipped by 0 bases and J by 7 bases; unmatched bases: 8. Germline V gene data show CDR1 as SGHTS and CDR2 as YDEGEE. This CDR3 has 16 amino acids. CDR3 residues: CASSLGGSGSWNEQFF. The CDR3 nucleotides read TGTGCCAGCAGCTTGGGTGGTAGCGGGAGCTGGAATGAGCAGTTCTTC.

In this sample, this clonotype turned up many times. The chain combines TRBV3-1 with TRBJ2-7; D not resolved. Trimming stripped 1 base from V and 7 bases from J, with 14 bases between. This CDR3 is built from 14 residues. CDR1 and CDR2 (germline): LGHDT, YNNKEL (reference sequence). CDR3 in DNA: TGTGCCAGCAGCCAAGCGGGCAGCCCCCTGGAGCAGTACTTC. The encoded protein is CASSQAGSPLEQYF.

This clonotype showed up just a few times. This may come from a read error, since a much larger clone is one base off. This chain links TRBV7-9 with TRBJ2-2; the D gene is possibly TRBD2 (6 bases). The germline V gene has CDR1 SEHNR and CDR2 FQNEAQ (reference sequence). V lost 4 bases to trimming and J lost 3 bases, with 9 bases between them. The CDR3 has 14 residues. This CDR3 reads CASSSGLYTGELFF. The CDR3 coding sequence is TGTGCCAGCAGCTCGGGACTGTACACCGGGGAGCTGTTTTTT.

Regarding this clonotype: A single base separates this from a much larger clone, so it may be a read error. This rearrangement joins TRBV6-1 to TRBJ1-1; 8 bases fit TRBD1. The germline gives CDR1 MNHNS, CDR2 SASEGT. The CDR3 covers 18 residues. The CDR3, as DNA: TGTGCCAGCAGTGAAGACAGGGGGACTAAGTCGGGGAACGCTGAAGCTTTCTTT. Protein sequence: CASSEDRGTKSGNAEAFF.

This chain links TRBV28 with TRBJ1-6; 8 nucleotides match TRBD1. CDR3 length: 17 residues. From germline, CDR1 is MDHEN and CDR2 SYDVKM. V lost 2 bases, J lost 0 bases, and 3 bases stayed unmatched. The chain's CDR3 is CASSLGQGSSYNSPLHF. In DNA, the CDR3 is TGTGCCAGCAGTTTAGGACAGGGAAGCTCCTATAATTCACCCCTCCACTTT.

Turning to this clonotype: This may stem from a read error, because a much larger clone lies one nucleotide away. The chain uses TRBV20-1 and TRBJ2-3, with TRBD2 identical over 11 bases. The V gene's germline CDR1 is DFQATT and CDR2 SNEGSKA (reference sequence). The length of the CDR3 is 15 residues. The CDR3 sequence: CSARVAGGRRDMQYF. The CDR3 DNA reads TGCAGTGCTAGAGTAGCGGGGGGGCGGAGAGATATGCAGTATTTT.

This clonotype was seen ten or more times. The genes are TRBV3-1 and TRBJ1-5; D uncertain. This CDR3 spans 12 amino acids. V lost 1 base and J lost 5, with 3 bases in between. CDR1 and CDR2 (germline): LGHDT, YNNKEL (reference sequence). CDR3 amino acids: CASSQGHQPQHF. The CDR3 DNA reads TGTGCCAGCAGCCAAGGGCATCAGCCCCAGCATTTT.

This clonotype was seen many times. The chain links TRBV12-3 or TRBV12-4 to TRBJ2-1; D call uncertain. The CDR3 covers 14 residues. Deletions cut 2 bases from V and 5 bases from J, with 10 bases between. The CDR3 loop is CASSLRASDNEQFF. Here the CDR3 DNA reads TGTGCCAGCAGTTTAAGGGCGAGTGACAATGAGCAGTTCTTC.

This clonotype was recorded at least ten times. The CDR3 is CASNGQRDTEAFF. The CDR3 DNA reads TGTGCCAGCAACGGACAGCGGGACACTGAAGCTTTCTTT. The J gene is TRBJ1-1, the V gene TRBV11-3; the D gene is possibly TRBD1 (6 bases). The CDR3 has 13 residues. CDR1 and CDR2 from the germline V gene are SGHNT and YENEEA. V was pared by 7 bases and J by 3 bases, with 12 bases between.

About this clonotype itself: This may come from a read error, since a much larger clone is one base off. The CDR3 ends on some other residue instead of the conserved phenylalanine or tryptophan, so this is likely a read error. V gene TRBV12-3 or TRBV12-4 combines with J gene TRBJ1-1, with D possibly TRBD1 on 5 matching bases. V was pared by 7 bases and J by 0 bases, with 9 bases between. The CDR3 sequence is 13 residues long. The CDR3 sequence is CASTRELNTEAFL. The CDR3 coding sequence is TGTGCCAGCACCAGGGAGTTGAACACTGAAGCTTTCCTT.

This clonotype was seen repeatedly, ten times or more. V usage is TRBV11-1 and J usage is TRBJ1-4; tentatively, D is TRBD1 (6 bases). Looked up from germline, CDR1 is SGHAT and CDR2 is FQDESV (reference sequence). There are 15 residues in the CDR3. The V end lost 1 base, the J end lost 4 bases, and 10 bases lay between the germline ends. Here the CDR3 reads CASSLEDSFNEKLFF. CDR3 in DNA: TGTGCCAGCAGCTTAGAGGACAGCTTTAATGAAAAACTGTTTTTT.

This clonotype was recorded at least ten times. V gene TRBV29-1 combines with J gene TRBJ2-5; TRBD2 aligns across 9 bases. CDR1 is SQVTM and CDR2 is ANQGSEA in the germline V gene. V was clipped by 0 bases and J by 5 bases; unmatched bases: 7. This CDR3 is built from 15 residues. The CDR3 loop is CSVEEAGGFQETQYF. Here the CDR3 DNA reads TGCAGCGTTGAAGAAGCGGGGGGTTTCCAGGAGACCCAGTACTTC.

A remark on this clonotype: A much larger clone sits a single nucleotide away, making a read error possible. The chain carries TRBV18 and TRBJ1-1, with D unclear. The length of the CDR3 is 12 residues. The germline V gene encodes CDR1 KGHSH and CDR2 LQKENI. V was clipped by 5 bases and J by 5 bases, with 9 bases between them. The chain's CDR3 is CASSSGPTEAFF. CDR3 in DNA: TGTGCCAGCTCATCCGGGCCTACTGAAGCTTTCTTT. The complete variable domain, with remaining parts taken from reference TRBV18 and TRBJ1-1, reads NAGVMQNPRHLVRRRGQEARLRCSPMKGHSHVYWYRQLPEEGLKFMVYLQKENIIDESGMPKERFSAEFPKEGPSILRIQQVVRGDSAAYFCASSSGPTEAFFGQGTRLTVV.

This clonotype has a count of ten or more. This chain links TRBV7-9 with TRBJ2-3, with D maybe TRBD2 (6 bases). V was shortened by 5 bases and J by 1 base, with 22 bases between the two germline ends. This CDR3 has 18 amino acids. Germline V gives CDR1 SEHNR, CDR2 FQNEAQ (reference sequence). This CDR3 reads CASSAILGLSYGTDTQYF. CDR3 sequence (DNA): TGTGCCAGCAGCGCTATTTTGGGACTGTCGTATGGCACAGATACGCAGTATTTT.

Remarks on this clonotype: Possible read error: a much larger clone is one base away. The chain is built from TRBV12-3 or TRBV12-4 and TRBJ2-3, with D perhaps given as TRBD1 or TRBD2 (5 bases each). Trimming took off 3 bases at V and 0 bases at J, with 22 bases between the two ends. The CDR3 runs to 19 residues. The DNA for the CDR3 is TGTGCCAGCAGTTTTTTCTCTCGGGGCCTCCCATCTAGCACAGATACGCAGTATTTT. Its translation is CASSFFSRGLPSSTDTQYF.

This clonotype was seen at least ten times. The CDR3 loop is CASSLTGRSSYNEQFF. In DNA, the CDR3 is TGTGCCAGCAGCTTAACCGGGAGGAGCTCCTACAATGAGCAGTTCTTC. This chain joins TRBV7-3 and TRBJ2-1, with 7 bases identical to TRBD2. The length of the CDR3 is 16 residues. Germline V lookup: CDR1 SGHTA, CDR2 FQGTGA. Trimming took 0 bases from V and 0 from J; bases not matched to a gene: 2.

The sample holds many counts of this clonotype. This chain joins TRBV7-3 and TRBJ2-1; 9 nucleotides match TRBD2. Losses at the gene ends were 3 bases for V and 7 bases for J; bases not matched to a gene: 7. CDR3 length: 15 residues. The germline CDR1 and CDR2 sequences are SGHTA and FQGTGA. The chain's CDR3 is CASSFSGSKGNEQFF. The CDR3 DNA reads as TGTGCCAGCAGCTTTAGCGGGAGTAAGGGGAATGAGCAGTTCTTC. Complete variable domain (other parts from reference TRBV7-3 and TRBJ2-1): GAGVSQTPSNKVTEKGKYVELRCDPISGHTALYWYRQSLGQGPEFLIYFQGTGAADDSGLPNDRFFAVRPEGSVSTLKIQRTERGDSAVYLCASSFSGSKGNEQFFGPGTRLTVL.

Turning to this clonotype: A read error may be the cause here, since a much bigger clone is one base away. The chain employs TRBV27 and TRBJ2-5; D may be TRBD1 (5 bases). This CDR3 has 14 residues. Germline assignment: CDR1 MNHEY and CDR2 SMNVEV (reference sequence). The CDR3 DNA follows: TGTGCCAGCAGTTTCGCAGGGCGTCCAGAGGCCCAGTACTTC. Translation: CASSFAGRPEAQYF.

This clonotype was seen ten or more times. The gene calls are TRBV28 and TRBJ2-3; the match to TRBD1 covers 7 bases. The V gene end was trimmed by 4 bases and the J gene end by 2 bases; junction bases not matched to a gene: 24. In germline, CDR1 is MDHEN, CDR2 SYDVKM. This CDR3 is 21 amino acids long. The CDR3, as DNA: TGTGCCAGCAGTTCCACCCTCTTAGGGGGCAACTATCCAACTGACACAGATACGCAGTATTTT. It translates to CASSSTLLGGNYPTDTDTQYF. The full variable domain, in which reference TRBV28 and TRBJ2-3 provide the parts outside the CDR3, is DVKVTQSSRYLVKRTGEKVFLECVQDMDHENMFWYRQDPGLGLRLIYFSYDVKMKEKGDIPEGYSVSREKKERFSLILESASTNQTSMYLCASSSTLLGGNYPTDTDTQYFGPGTRLTVL.

Ten or more counts support this clonotype. This chain connects TRBV5-1 to TRBJ2-1; 8 nucleotides agree with TRBD1. The germline CDR1 and CDR2 sequences are SGHRS and YFSETQ. The junction had 13 bases not matched to a gene; V was cut back by 2 bases and J by 6 bases. The CDR3 has 17 amino acids. The CDR3 coding sequence is TGCGCCAGCAGCTTCGGGCGGCGGACAGGGTCTCCCAATGAGCAGTTCTTC. It is translated as CASSFGRRTGSPNEQFF. The variable domain in full, with the rest retrieved from reference TRBV5-1 and TRBJ2-1, is KAGVTQTPRYLIKTRGQQVTLSCSPISGHRSVSWYQQTPGQGLQFLFEYFSETQRNKGNFPGRFSGRQFSNSRSEMNVSTLELGDSALYLCASSFGRRTGSPNEQFFGPGTRLTVL.